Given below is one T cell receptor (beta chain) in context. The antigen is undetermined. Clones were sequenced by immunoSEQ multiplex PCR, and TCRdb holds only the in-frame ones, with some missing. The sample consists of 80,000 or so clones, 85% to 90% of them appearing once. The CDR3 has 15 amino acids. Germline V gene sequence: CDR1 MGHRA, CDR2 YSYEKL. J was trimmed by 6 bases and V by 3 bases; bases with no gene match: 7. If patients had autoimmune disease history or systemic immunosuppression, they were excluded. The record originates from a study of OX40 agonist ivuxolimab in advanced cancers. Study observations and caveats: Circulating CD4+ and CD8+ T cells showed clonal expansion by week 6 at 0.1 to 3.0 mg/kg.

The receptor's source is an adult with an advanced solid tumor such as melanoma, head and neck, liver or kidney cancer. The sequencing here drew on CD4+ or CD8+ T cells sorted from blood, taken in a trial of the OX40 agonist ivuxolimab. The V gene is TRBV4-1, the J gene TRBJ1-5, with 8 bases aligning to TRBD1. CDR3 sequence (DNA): TGCGCCAGCAGCCACGACAGGGGCGCGGGTCAGCCCCAGCATTTT. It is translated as CASSHDRGAGQPQHF.